This is a list of T cell receptor beta chains from one sample in a study of control samples from healthy donors and cancer patients. Profiling relied on immunoSEQ multiplex PCR, and the TCRdb table lists in-frame clones only, not all of them. The table shows 100,000 to 150,000 clones, with nearly 90% occurring only once. The source material was blood. The receptors originated from a middle-aged man in good health. CDR3s include the opening cysteine and the closing phenylalanine or tryptophan. D genes are given only for firm matches. Size values are once, few and many counts, or a class for expanded clones, and some rows have none.

-,TRBV6-6,TRBJ2-3,17,-,TGTGCCAGCAGTCGTTTTCCGCCGGGCCTAAGCACAGATACGCAGTATTTT,CASSRFPPGLSTDTQYF
-,TRBV2,TRBJ2-3,11,TRBD1,TGTGCCAGCATTCTCGTGACAGGGACGTATTTT,CASILVTGTYF
-,TRBV6-5,TRBJ1-1,13,-,TGTGCCAGCAGTTACCGCCCGAACACTGAAGCTTTCTTT,CASSYRPNTEAFF
-,TRBV15,TRBJ2-2,16,-,TGTGCCACCAGCAGAGATTTAATACAGAACACCGGGGAGCTGTTTTTT,CATSRDLIQNTGELFF
-,TRBV30,TRBJ2-3,14,-,TGTGCCTGGAGATCGGGAAGGGAGGAAGATACGCAGTATTTT,CAWRSGREEDTQYF
-,TRBV7-9,TRBJ2-2,14,-,TGTGCTTCCCGGATGGTAGTGAACACCGGGGAGCTGTTTTTT,CASRMVVNTGELFF
-,TRBV19,TRBJ2-5,15,TRBD1,TGTGCCAGTACCCCATCAGGGGGCGGGAAGGAGACCCAGTACTTC,CASTPSGGGKETQYF
-,TRBV7-2,TRBJ2-7,17,-,TGTGCCAGCAGCTCTTATCTGATGGCAGGGATGTCCTACGAGCAGTACTTC,CASSSYLMAGMSYEQYF
once,TRBV11-2,TRBJ1-6,14,-,TGTGCCAGCAGCTTAGATCCAGGGATTTCACCCCTCCACTTT,CASSLDPGISPLHF
-,TRBV28,TRBJ1-2,14,TRBD1,TGTGCCAGCCTGACGGGAGGGGGCGTCTATGGCTACACCTTC,CASLTGGGVYGYTF
-,TRBV13,TRBJ1-6,15,TRBD1,TGTGCCAGCAGTCTGGGACAGGGGGTGCATTCACCCCTCCACTTT,CASSLGQGVHSPLHF
-,TRBV29-1,TRBJ2-1,13,-,TGCAGCTGGAGCAAGAGCTCCTACAATGAGCAGTTCTTC,CSWSKSSYNEQFF
-,TRBV3-1/TRBV3-2,TRBJ2-7,14,-,TGTGCCAGCAGCTCCCGGGGTAGGTCCTACGAGCAGTACTTC,CASSSRGRSYEQYF
few,TRBV3-1/TRBV3-2,TRBJ2-2,15,TRBD1,TGTGCCAGCAGCCAGCTGACAGGGGCGGCCGGGGAGCTGTTTTTT,CASSQLTGAAGELFF
-,TRBV4-1,TRBJ1-5,13,-,TGCGCCAGCAGCGAACAGAGCAATCAGCCCCAGCATTTT,CASSEQSNQPQHF
-,TRBV2,TRBJ2-1,14,-,TGTGCCAGCAATTCCCGCTCTGGTAATAATGAGCAGTTCTTC,CASNSRSGNNEQFF
-,TRBV6-2/TRBV6-3,TRBJ1-5,15,-,TGTGCCAGCAGTTACGCCGCGGGGTACAATCAGCCCCAGCATTTT,CASSYAAGYNQPQHF
-,TRBV19,TRBJ2-7,13,-,TGTGCCAGTAGTACCCGACAGACCTACGAGCAGTACTTC,CASSTRQTYEQYF
-,TRBV7-9,TRBJ1-2,14,-,TGTGCCAGCAGCTTCATTTTAGGGGCAGATGGCTACACCTTC,CASSFILGADGYTF
-,TRBV30,TRBJ1-2,15,TRBD1,TGTGCCTGGAGGGGAATTCAGGGGGCCAACTATGGCTACACCTTC,CAWRGIQGANYGYTF
-,TRBV11-2,TRBJ2-5,17,-,TGTGCCAGCAGCTTTCAACGGGACGGGGAACAGCAAGAGACCCAGTACTTC,CASSFQRDGEQQETQYF
-,TRBV6-5,TRBJ2-2,13,-,TGTGCCAGCAGCCTTGGGACGACCCGGGAGCTGTTTTTT,CASSLGTTRELFF
once,TRBV10-3,TRBJ1-6,14,-,TGTGCCATCAGCGTGGACAGCGATAATTCACCCCTCCACTTT,CAISVDSDNSPLHF
-,TRBV5-6,TRBJ1-3,17,-,TGTGCCAGCAGCTCCTTCCAGAGTTTCGGCTCTGGAAACACCATATATTTT,CASSSFQSFGSGNTIYF
-,TRBV6-5,TRBJ2-3,16,TRBD1,TGTGCCAGCAGTTCGGGACAGGGGGCCATCACAGATACGCAGTATTTT,CASSSGQGAITDTQYF
-,TRBV7-9,TRBJ1-2,16,TRBD1,TGTGCCAGCAGCCCAGGAGGAGTGGACAGGGATTCTGGCTACACCTTC,CASSPGGVDRDSGYTF
-,TRBV19,TRBJ1-2,13,-,TGTGCCAGTAGTATTTCGGCGGAGGGTGGCTACACCTTC,CASSISAEGGYTF
-,TRBV5-1,TRBJ2-3,17,TRBD2,TGCGCCAGCAGCTCCGGGACTAGCGGGGTGGTCACAGATACGCAGTATTTT,CASSSGTSGVVTDTQYF
-,TRBV7-3,TRBJ1-6,14,TRBD1,TGTGCCAGCAGCTTAGGACAGGGGGATTCACCCCTCCACTTT,CASSLGQGDSPLHF
-,TRBV7-9,TRBJ1-4,14,TRBD1,TGTGCCAGCAGCGCCACAGGGGCGGATGAAAAACTGTTTTTT,CASSATGADEKLFF
-,TRBV19,TRBJ2-7,15,-,TGTGCCAGTAGTATACTAGGGGGGGTTGCCTACGAGCAGTACTTC,CASSILGGVAYEQYF
-,TRBV5-1,TRBJ1-2,13,-,TGCGCCAGCAGCTTGGCCGGAATTGGAGGCTACACCTTC,CASSLAGIGGYTF
-,TRBV5-1,TRBJ1-5,15,-,TGCGCCAGCAGCTTGGCGACAGGCGGAAATCAGCCCCAGCATTTT,CASSLATGGNQPQHF
-,TRBV28,TRBJ2-3,14,-,TGTGCCAGCAGTTTAATTGATAGGACAGATACGCAGTATTTT,CASSLIDRTDTQYF
-,TRBV9,TRBJ2-1,15,TRBD2,TGTGCCAGCAGCAAAGGGACTAGCGAGTACAATGAGCAGTTCTTC,CASSKGTSEYNEQFF
-,TRBV28,TRBJ2-7,14,TRBD1,TGTGCCAGCACACCGGGACAGGGGGCCCACGAGCAGTACTTC,CASTPGQGAHEQYF
-,TRBV6-5,TRBJ1-4,15,TRBD1,TGTGCCAGCAGTCTCTTAGGGGGCGGAAAGGAAAAACTGTTTTTT,CASSLLGGGKEKLFF
few,TRBV5-4,TRBJ1-6,16,TRBD1,TGTGCCAGCAGCTTGGACAGGGGGAGGGGTAATTCACCCCTCCACTTT,CASSLDRGRGNSPLHF
once,TRBV5-4,TRBJ1-2,15,-,TGTGCCAGCAGGGGGGTCGAGAACAAAGGGGATGGCTACACCTTC,CASRGVENKGDGYTF
-,TRBV4-1,TRBJ1-1,13,-,TGCGCCAGCAGCGGCCTAGGGAACACTGAAGCTTTCTTT,CASSGLGNTEAFF
-,TRBV5-6,TRBJ2-1,16,-,TGTGCCAGCAGCACCCTGCGGGTCCCCCTGAACAATGAGCAGTTCTTC,CASSTLRVPLNNEQFF
-,TRBV30,TRBJ2-3,14,-,TGTGCCTGGAGTGTCCTCGGGGGCACAGATACGCAGTATTTT,CAWSVLGGTDTQYF
-,TRBV7-8,TRBJ2-1,16,-,TGTGCCAGCAGCCCTATGTACAGGGCCCTAGACAATGAGCAGTTCTTC,CASSPMYRALDNEQFF
-,TRBV7-2,TRBJ2-2,15,-,TGTGCCAGCAGCTTACCCGGGACCCACACCGGGGAGCTGTTTTTT,CASSLPGTHTGELFF
once,TRBV15,TRBJ1-3,13,-,TGTGCCACCAGCAGAGACCTAGGAAACACCATATATTTT,CATSRDLGNTIYF